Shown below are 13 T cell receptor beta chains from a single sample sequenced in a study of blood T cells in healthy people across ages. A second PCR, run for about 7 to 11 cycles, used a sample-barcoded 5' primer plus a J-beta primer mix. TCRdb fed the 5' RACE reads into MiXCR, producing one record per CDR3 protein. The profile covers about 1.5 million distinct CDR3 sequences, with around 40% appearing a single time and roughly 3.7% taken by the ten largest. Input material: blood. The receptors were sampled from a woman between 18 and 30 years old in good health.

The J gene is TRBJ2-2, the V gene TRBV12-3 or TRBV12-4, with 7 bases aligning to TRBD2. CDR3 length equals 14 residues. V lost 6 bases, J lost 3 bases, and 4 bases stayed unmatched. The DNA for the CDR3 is TGTGCCAGCAGCCCCGGGAGGTACACCGGGGAGCTGTTTTTT. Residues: CASSPGRYTGELFF.

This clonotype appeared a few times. CDR3 bases: TGTGCCAGCAGTTACAATAGGGGCCGGGGGCAGTATTTT. This translates into CASSYNRGRGQYF. The chain links TRBV6-5 to TRBJ2-3; perhaps D is TRBD1 or TRBD2 (5 bases each). Germline V CDR1 and CDR2: MNHEY, SVGAGI. This CDR3 is 13 amino acids long. Trimming removed 2 bases at V and 11 bases at J, with 14 bases between.

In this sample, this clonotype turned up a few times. The CDR3 DNA reads TGCGCCAGCAGCCAAGAGGGATATACCACCGGCGACGAGCAGTACTTC. Protein product: CASSQEGYTTGDEQYF. The chain combines TRBV4-1 with TRBJ2-7; no clear D gene. CDR3 length: 16 residues. Germline V lookup: CDR1 MGHRA, CDR2 YSYEKL. Trimming shortened V by 0 bases and J by 5 bases, and 17 bases separated the two germline ends.

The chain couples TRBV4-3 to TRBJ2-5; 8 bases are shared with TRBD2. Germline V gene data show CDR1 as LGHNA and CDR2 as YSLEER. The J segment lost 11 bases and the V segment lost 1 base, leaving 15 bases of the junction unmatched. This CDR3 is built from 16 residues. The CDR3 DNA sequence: TGCGCCAGCAGCCAAGGGCTAACTAGCGGAAACAATGAGCAGTACTTC. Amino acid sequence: CASSQGLTSGNNEQYF.

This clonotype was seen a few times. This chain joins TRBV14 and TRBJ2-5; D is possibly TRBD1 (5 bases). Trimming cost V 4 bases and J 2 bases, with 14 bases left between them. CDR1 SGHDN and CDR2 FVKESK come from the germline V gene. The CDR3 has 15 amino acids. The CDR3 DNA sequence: TGTGCCAGCAGCCGCGTTGGGCAGGGACAAGAGACCCAGTACTTC. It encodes CASSRVGQGQETQYF.

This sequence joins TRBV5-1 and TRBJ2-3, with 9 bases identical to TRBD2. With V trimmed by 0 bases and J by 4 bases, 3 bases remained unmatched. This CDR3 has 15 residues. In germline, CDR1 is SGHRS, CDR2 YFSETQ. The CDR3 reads CASSLEIAGADTQYF. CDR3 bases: TGCGCCAGCAGCTTGGAGATAGCGGGGGCAGATACGCAGTATTTT.

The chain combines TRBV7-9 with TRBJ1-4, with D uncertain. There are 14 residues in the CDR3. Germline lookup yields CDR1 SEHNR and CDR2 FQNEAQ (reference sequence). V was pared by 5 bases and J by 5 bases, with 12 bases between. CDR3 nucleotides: TGTGCCAGCAGCAGCGGAAAGGAAAATGAAAAACTGTTTTTT. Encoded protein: CASSSGKENEKLFF.

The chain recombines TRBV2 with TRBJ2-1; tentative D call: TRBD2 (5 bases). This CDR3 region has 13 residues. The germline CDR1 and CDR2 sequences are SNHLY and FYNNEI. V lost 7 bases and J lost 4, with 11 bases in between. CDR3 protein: CASTGSTYNEQFF. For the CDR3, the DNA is TGTGCCAGCACGGGGTCCACGTACAATGAGCAGTTCTTC.

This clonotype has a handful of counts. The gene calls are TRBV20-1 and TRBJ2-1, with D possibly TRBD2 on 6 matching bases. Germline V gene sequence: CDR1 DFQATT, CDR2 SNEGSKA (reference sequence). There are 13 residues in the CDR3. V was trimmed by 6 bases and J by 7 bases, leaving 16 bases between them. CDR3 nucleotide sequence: TGCAGTGCGATCACGGGACTCTTTAATGAGCAGTTCTTC. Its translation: CSAITGLFNEQFF.

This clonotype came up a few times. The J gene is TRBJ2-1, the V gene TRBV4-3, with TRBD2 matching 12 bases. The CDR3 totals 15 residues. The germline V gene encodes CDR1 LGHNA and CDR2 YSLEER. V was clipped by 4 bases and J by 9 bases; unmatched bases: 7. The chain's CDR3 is CASSLGLAGKVEQFF. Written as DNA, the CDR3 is TGCGCCAGCAGCCTCGGACTAGCGGGAAAAGTTGAGCAGTTCTTC.

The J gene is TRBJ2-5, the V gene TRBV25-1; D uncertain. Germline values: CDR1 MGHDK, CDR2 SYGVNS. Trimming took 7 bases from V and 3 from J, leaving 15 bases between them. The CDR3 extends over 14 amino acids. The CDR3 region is CASNKGPVEETQYF. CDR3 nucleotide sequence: TGTGCCAGCAACAAGGGCCCGGTAGAAGAGACCCAGTACTTC.

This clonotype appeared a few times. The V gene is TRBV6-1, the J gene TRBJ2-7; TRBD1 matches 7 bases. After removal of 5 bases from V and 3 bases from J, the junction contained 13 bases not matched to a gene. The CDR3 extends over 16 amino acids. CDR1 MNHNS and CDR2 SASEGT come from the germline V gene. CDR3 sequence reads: CASSHGQVMPDYEQYF. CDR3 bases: TGTGCCAGCAGTCACGGACAGGTGATGCCGGACTACGAGCAGTACTTC.

CDR3 protein: CSASKVGGRDPYNEQFF. The CDR3 nucleotides are TGCAGTGCTAGTAAGGTGGGCGGGAGGGATCCATACAATGAGCAGTTCTTC. The V gene is TRBV20-1, the J gene TRBJ2-1; 9 nucleotides agree with TRBD2. There are 17 residues in the CDR3. CDR1 is DFQATT and CDR2 is SNEGSKA in the germline V gene (reference sequence). Losses at the gene ends were 3 bases for V and 4 bases for J; bases not matched to a gene: 13.